The next 22 T cell receptor beta chains were all read from a single sample in a study of blood T cell repertoires in COVID-19. Generated by immunoSEQ multiplex PCR, the TCRdb table keeps only in-frame clones and is missing some. The data hold over 150,000 clones, with under 90% observed a single time. The sample taken for sequencing was PBMCs or T cells enriched from blood (not recorded which). The receptor set was obtained from a man aged 45-60 years who had recovered from COVID-19.

This chain links TRBV3-1 (or the pseudogene TRBV3-2) with TRBJ1-2, with D perhaps TRBD1 (5 bases). Germline CDR1 LGHDT, CDR2 YNNKEL (reference sequence). CDR3 size: 15 residues. Trimming shortened V by 2 bases and J by 5 bases, and 15 bases separated the two germline ends. Here the CDR3 reads CASSQLRSGGYGYTF. CDR3 DNA sequence: TGTGCCAGCAGCCAACTAAGATCGGGGGGATATGGCTACACCTTC.

V is TRBV6-1 and J is TRBJ2-3; 15 nucleotides align to TRBD2. Germline V gives CDR1 MNHNS, CDR2 SASEGT. V shed 2 bases and J 0 bases; nucleotides not matched to a gene: 12. This CDR3 is 21 amino acids long. CDR3 in amino acids: CASSETAGLAGGVSSTDTQYF. CDR3 in DNA: TGTGCCAGCAGTGAAACCGCGGGACTAGCGGGGGGCGTTTCTAGCACAGATACGCAGTATTTT.

This clone was seen only once. The chain recombines TRBV30 with TRBJ2-5; 11 nucleotides align to TRBD2. Germline V CDR1 and CDR2: GTSNPN, SVGIG (reference sequence). The CDR3 is 13 residues long. This CDR3 is CVTSGGLQETQYF. In DNA, the CDR3 is TGTGTCACTAGCGGGGGTCTCCAAGAGACCCAGTACTTC.

The V gene is TRBV2, the J gene TRBJ2-1, with TRBD1 as a possible D gene (6 bases). This CDR3 is built from 15 residues. Between the trimmed V and J ends, which lost 7 bases and 1 base, there was a span of 14 bases. CDR1 is SNHLY and CDR2 is FYNNEI in the germline V gene. The CDR3 DNA reads as TGTGCCAGCAATTCACAGGGCGGTTCCTACAATGAGCAGTTCTTC. Its translation is CASNSQGGSYNEQFF.

The V gene is TRBV9, the J gene TRBJ2-7, with 10 bases aligning to TRBD1. The germline V gene encodes CDR1 SGDLS and CDR2 YYNGEE. This CDR3 spans 13 amino acids. With V trimmed by 4 bases and J by 6 bases, 4 bases remained unmatched. Here the CDR3 reads CASSPGQGTEQYF. CDR3 nucleotide sequence: TGTGCCAGCAGCCCGGGACAGGGGACCGAGCAGTACTTC.

The V call is TRBV5-5, the J call TRBJ1-1; 7 nucleotides match TRBD1. This CDR3 contains 15 residues. In germline, CDR1 is SGHKS, CDR2 YYEKEE (reference sequence). Trimming removed 1 base from V and 3 bases from J; junction bases left unmatched: 6. The CDR3 bases are TGTGCCAGCAGCTTGACCGGGACAGTTGACACTGAAGCTTTCTTT. Protein: CASSLTGTVDTEAFF.

This clone was seen a single time. This chain joins TRBV19 and TRBJ1-1, with D perhaps matching TRBD1 (6 bases). V was pared by 4 bases and J by 8 bases, with 14 bases between. There are 13 residues in the CDR3. Looked up from germline, CDR1 is LNHDA and CDR2 is SQIVND (reference sequence). In DNA, the CDR3 is TGTGCCAGTAGTACCCGGGACAACGGCGAAGCTTTCTTT. Residues: CASSTRDNGEAFF.

This clone was seen just once. The V and J genes are TRBV11-3 and TRBJ1-5; D gene uncertain. Germline CDR1 and CDR2: SGHNT and YENEEA. The length of the CDR3 is 13 residues. V was pared by 3 bases and J by 7 bases, with 10 bases between. The CDR3 loop is CASSLSSRQPQHF. The DNA of the CDR3 is TGTGCCAGCAGCTTGTCTTCCCGGCAGCCCCAGCATTTT. Full variable domain (missing parts from reference TRBV11-3 and TRBJ1-5): EAGVVQSPRYKIIEKKQPVAFWCNPISGHNTLYWYLQNLGQGPELLIRYENEEAVDDSQLPKDRFSAERLKGVDSTLKIQPAELGDSAVYLCASSLSSRQPQHFGDGTRLSIL.

This clone came up once. V usage is TRBV11-3 and J usage is TRBJ2-5, with 8 positions matching TRBD2. The CDR3 has 16 amino acids. Germline-derived CDR1 and CDR2 are SGHNT and YENEEA. The ends lost 1 base at V and 2 bases at J; junction bases unmatched: 6. The CDR3 coding sequence is TGTGCCAGCAGCTTAGGTAGCGGGGAGACACAAGAGACCCAGTACTTC. Amino acids: CASSLGSGETQETQYF. Combining the CDR3 with reference TRBV11-3 and TRBJ2-5 gives the whole variable domain EAGVVQSPRYKIIEKKQPVAFWCNPISGHNTLYWYLQNLGQGPELLIRYENEEAVDDSQLPKDRFSAERLKGVDSTLKIQPAELGDSAVYLCASSLGSGETQETQYFGPGTRLLVL.

The chain recombines TRBV25-1 with TRBJ2-1, with 7 bases that match TRBD1. The CDR3 totals 15 residues. Germline lookup yields CDR1 MGHDK and CDR2 SYGVNS. V lost 5 bases, J lost 3 bases, and 7 bases stayed unmatched. As DNA, the CDR3 is TGTGCCAGCAGTAGGCTGGACAGGAACTACAATGAGCAGTTCTTC. This codes for CASSRLDRNYNEQFF. The variable domain in full, completed from reference TRBV25-1 and TRBJ2-1, reads EADIYQTPRYLVIGTGKKITLECSQTMGHDKMYWYQQDPGMELHLIHYSYGVNSTEKGDLSSESTVSRIRTEHFPLTLESARPSHTSQYLCASSRLDRNYNEQFFGPGTRLTVL.

The V and J genes are TRBV14 and TRBJ1-1, with a weak D call TRBD1 (5 bases). V was trimmed by 6 bases and J by 0 bases, leaving 17 bases between them. This CDR3 region has 16 residues. The germline V gene encodes CDR1 SGHDN and CDR2 FVKESK. In nucleotides, the CDR3 is TGTGCCAGCAGAAAATTCCAGGGACTTCTGAACACTGAAGCTTTCTTT. This translates into CASRKFQGLLNTEAFF.

This clone was seen a handful of times. The gene calls are TRBV14 and TRBJ1-1; the D gene is possibly TRBD1 (5 bases). This CDR3 spans 13 amino acids. Germline CDR1 is SGHDN and CDR2 is FVKESK. V dropped 10 bases and J dropped 0 bases, with 12 bases sitting between them. The CDR3 region is CATARGMNTEAFF. In DNA, the CDR3 is TGTGCCACCGCACGGGGGATGAACACTGAAGCTTTCTTT.

This chain links TRBV10-3 with TRBJ2-7, with 9 bases matching TRBD1. CDR1 is ENHRY, CDR2 SYGVKD, per germline. The V gene end was trimmed by 3 bases and the J gene end by 3 bases; junction bases not matched to a gene: 3. The CDR3 length is 14 residues. The CDR3 DNA is TGTGCCATCAGTGACAGGGGACAGGGCTACGAGCAGTACTTC. Protein: CAISDRGQGYEQYF.

The CDR3 nucleotides read TGTGCCAGCAGTGTCCGGGACAGGGTGTCACCCCTCCACTTT. This translates into CASSVRDRVSPLHF. The chain combines TRBV6-2 or TRBV6-3 with TRBJ1-6, with 9 bases lining up with TRBD1. J was trimmed by 10 bases and V by 5 bases; bases with no gene match: 6. The CDR3 is 14 amino acids. CDR1 and CDR2 (germline): MNHEY, SVGEGT.

CDR3 coding DNA: TGTGCCAGCAGCTTACTGACAGGGGACACTGAAGCTTTCTTT. Protein product: CASSLLTGDTEAFF. This chain uses TRBV11-3 with TRBJ1-1, with 8 bases lining up with TRBD1. This CDR3 region has 14 residues. V was pared by 2 bases and J by 3 bases, with 2 bases of the junction left unmatched. Germline lookup yields CDR1 SGHNT and CDR2 YENEEA.

The V call is TRBV2, the J call TRBJ1-3; D is ambiguous. V dropped 3 bases and J dropped 2 bases, with 14 bases sitting between them. The CDR3 spans 16 residues. CDR1 and CDR2 from the germline V gene are SNHLY and FYNNEI. The CDR3 nucleotides are TGTGCCAGCAGTGAGCGAGGTCCGTGGGCTGGAAACACCATATATTTT. Amino acid sequence: CASSERGPWAGNTIYF.

This clone is a singleton in its sample. The V call is TRBV7-9, the J call TRBJ1-6; TRBD1 agrees at 7 bases. J lost 7 bases, V lost 5 bases, and 11 bases had no gene match. Germline V lookup: CDR1 SEHNR, CDR2 FQNEAQ (reference sequence). This CDR3 spans 16 amino acids. Here the CDR3 DNA reads TGTGCCAGCAGCCTCCGGATAGACAGGGACAATTCACCCCTCCACTTT. It encodes CASSLRIDRDNSPLHF.

This clone occurred once. The chain is built from TRBV29-1 and TRBJ2-7, with D perhaps TRBD1 (6 bases). The CDR3 runs to 13 residues. CDR1 is SQVTM, CDR2 ANQGSEA, per germline. The germline V and J ends were trimmed by 8 bases and 3 bases, with 17 bases remaining between them. The CDR3 protein is CSIAVSGVYEQYF. The CDR3 DNA sequence: TGCAGCATCGCCGTGTCAGGGGTCTACGAGCAGTACTTC.

This clone has only one observation. The V call is TRBV4-1, the J call TRBJ1-5; D remains unclear. Germline CDR1 is MGHRA and CDR2 is YSYEKL. The CDR3 contains 17 residues. Trimming took 1 base from V and 0 from J, leaving 13 bases between them. The CDR3 sequence: CASSQVLSQYSNQPQHF. The DNA for the CDR3 is TGCGCCAGCAGCCAAGTATTATCACAGTATAGCAATCAGCCCCAGCATTTT.

The chain employs TRBV19 and TRBJ1-6, with TRBD1 matching over 7 bases. The J segment lost 7 bases and the V segment lost 7 bases, leaving 7 bases of the junction unmatched. The germline V gene has CDR1 LNHDA and CDR2 SQIVND (reference sequence). This CDR3 spans 14 amino acids. The DNA of the CDR3 is TGTGCCAGTAAGACCCGGGACAGAAATTCACCCCTCCACTTT. Its translation is CASKTRDRNSPLHF.

V gene TRBV7-6 combines with J gene TRBJ1-6; D gene ambiguous. Germline CDR1 reads SGHVS; CDR2 reads FNYEAQ. There are 15 residues in the CDR3. Trimming took 2 bases from V and 7 from J, leaving 12 bases between them. CDR3 nucleotides: TGTGCCAGCAGCTTACCCCAGGAACACAATTCACCCCTCCACTTT. It yields the protein CASSLPQEHNSPLHF.

For the CDR3, the DNA is TGTGCCAGCAGCTTACTCGGTCAGGGTAATGAAAAACTGTTTTTT. As protein: CASSLLGQGNEKLFF. The genes are TRBV7-2 and TRBJ1-4; tentative D call: TRBD1 (5 bases). Germline assignment: CDR1 SGHTA and CDR2 FQGNSA. The CDR3 contains 15 residues. V lost 2 bases and J 4 bases, leaving 11 bases between the germline ends.